These T cell receptor beta chains were read from a single sample in a study of blood T cell repertoires in COVID-19. TCRdb keeps only in-frame clones here, not all; method: immunoSEQ multiplex PCR. Of about 500,000 clones listed, 75% to 90% were seen once; the top ten hold 0.8% to 0.9%. Specimen: peripheral blood. Every receptor here comes from a man younger than 35 with COVID-19, enrolled during active disease. Each CDR3 is given with its conserved first and last residue. A D gene is named only where the DNA matches it firmly. Clone size is given for some rows only: seen once, a few or many times, or a class if the clone is expanded.

v_gene: TRBV6-5; len: 15; d_gene: TRBD1; abundance: -; j_gene: TRBJ1-2; CDR3aa: CASSYTGQGQDGYTF; CDR3nt: TGTGCCAGCAGTTACACCGGACAGGGGCAGGATGGCTACACCTTC
v_gene: TRBV4-1; len: 15; d_gene: -; abundance: -; j_gene: TRBJ1-1; CDR3aa: CASSQFLGGGAEAFF; CDR3nt: TGCGCCAGCAGCCAGTTTTTGGGGGGTGGCGCTGAAGCTTTCTTT
v_gene: TRBV7-9; len: 15; d_gene: TRBD1; abundance: -; j_gene: TRBJ1-1; CDR3aa: CASSLAQGALTEAFF; CDR3nt: TGTGCCAGCAGCTTAGCCCAGGGGGCTCTCACTGAAGCTTTCTTT
v_gene: TRBV7-9; len: 18; d_gene: -; abundance: once; j_gene: TRBJ1-2; CDR3aa: CASSLGPGEDETNYGYTF; CDR3nt: TGTGCCAGCAGCTTAGGTCCAGGCGAAGATGAAACTAACTATGGCTACACCTTC
v_gene: TRBV5-1; len: 13; d_gene: -; abundance: -; j_gene: TRBJ2-7; CDR3aa: CASSLASGYEQYF; CDR3nt: TGCGCCAGCAGCTTGGCCTCAGGCTACGAGCAGTACTTC
v_gene: TRBV3-1/TRBV3-2; len: 14; d_gene: -; abundance: -; j_gene: TRBJ1-1; CDR3aa: CASSLSELNTEAFF; CDR3nt: TGTGCCAGCAGCCTATCTGAGCTGAACACTGAAGCTTTCTTT
v_gene: TRBV7-9; len: 16; d_gene: TRBD2; abundance: few; j_gene: TRBJ2-1; CDR3aa: CASSLASGGTYNEQFF; CDR3nt: TGTGCCAGCAGCTTAGCTAGCGGGGGAACCTACAATGAGCAGTTCTTC
v_gene: TRBV15; len: 15; d_gene: TRBD2; abundance: -; j_gene: TRBJ2-1; CDR3aa: CATSRAAGEYNEQFF; CDR3nt: TGTGCCACCAGCAGAGCAGCGGGGGAATACAATGAGCAGTTCTTC
v_gene: TRBV30; len: 18; d_gene: TRBD1; abundance: -; j_gene: TRBJ2-2; CDR3aa: CAWTWGDRDRGYTGELFF; CDR3nt: TGTGCCTGGACGTGGGGAGACCGGGACAGGGGGTACACCGGGGAGCTGTTTTTT
v_gene: TRBV19; len: 15; d_gene: -; abundance: -; j_gene: TRBJ2-3; CDR3aa: CASSMGGVGADTQYF; CDR3nt: TGTGCCAGTAGTATGGGGGGAGTTGGTGCAGATACGCAGTATTTT
v_gene: TRBV5-1; len: 16; d_gene: TRBD1; abundance: -; j_gene: TRBJ1-4; CDR3aa: CASMETGTWPNEKLFF; CDR3nt: TGCGCCAGCATGGAGACAGGGACGTGGCCTAATGAAAAACTGTTTTTT
v_gene: TRBV2; len: 13; d_gene: TRBD1; abundance: few; j_gene: TRBJ2-7; CDR3aa: CASSSGTDYEQYF; CDR3nt: TGTGCCAGCAGTTCCGGGACAGATTACGAGCAGTACTTC
v_gene: TRBV6-6; len: 15; d_gene: TRBD2; abundance: -; j_gene: TRBJ2-7; CDR3aa: CASSVSGGRTYEQYF; CDR3nt: TGTGCCAGCAGCGTGTCCGGCGGGAGAACCTACGAGCAGTACTTC
v_gene: TRBV14; len: 14; d_gene: TRBD2; abundance: -; j_gene: TRBJ2-7; CDR3aa: CASSHGRGVYEQYF; CDR3nt: TGTGCCAGCAGCCACGGGAGGGGGGTTTACGAGCAGTACTTC
v_gene: TRBV5-8; len: 13; d_gene: -; abundance: -; j_gene: TRBJ1-5; CDR3aa: CASSPVSNQPQHF; CDR3nt: TGTGCCAGCAGCCCGGTAAGCAATCAGCCCCAGCATTTT
v_gene: TRBV6-5; len: 15; d_gene: TRBD1; abundance: -; j_gene: TRBJ1-5; CDR3aa: CASRAAGTDNQPQHF; CDR3nt: TGTGCCAGCAGAGCCGCCGGGACAGACAATCAGCCCCAGCATTTT
v_gene: TRBV11-2; len: 14; d_gene: -; abundance: -; j_gene: TRBJ2-7; CDR3aa: CASSLAGEGYEQYF; CDR3nt: TGTGCCAGCAGCTTAGCGGGAGAGGGGTACGAGCAGTACTTC
v_gene: TRBV4-1; len: 15; d_gene: TRBD1; abundance: few; j_gene: TRBJ1-1; CDR3aa: CASSPWGQGATEAFF; CDR3nt: TGCGCCAGCAGCCCCTGGGGACAGGGGGCTACTGAAGCTTTCTTT
v_gene: TRBV5-5; len: 13; d_gene: -; abundance: -; j_gene: TRBJ1-1; CDR3aa: CASSYVRNTEAFF; CDR3nt: TGTGCCAGCAGCTATGTCCGGAACACTGAAGCTTTCTTT
v_gene: TRBV19; len: 13; d_gene: -; abundance: -; j_gene: TRBJ2-1; CDR3aa: CASSEGVLAEQFF; CDR3nt: TGTGCCAGTAGTGAGGGAGTTCTGGCTGAGCAGTTCTTC
v_gene: TRBV7-9; len: 13; d_gene: -; abundance: -; j_gene: TRBJ2-5; CDR3aa: CASSLRLEETQYF; CDR3nt: TGTGCCAGCAGCTTACGGCTAGAAGAGACCCAGTACTTC
v_gene: TRBV3-1/TRBV3-2; len: 15; d_gene: TRBD2; abundance: -; j_gene: TRBJ2-1; CDR3aa: CASSQALTGGGEQFF; CDR3nt: TGTGCCAGCAGCCAAGCCTTGACCGGGGGGGGTGAGCAGTTCTTC
v_gene: TRBV7-6; len: 14; d_gene: -; abundance: -; j_gene: TRBJ1-5; CDR3aa: CASSRRQGGQPQHF; CDR3nt: TGTGCCAGCAGCCGCCGGCAGGGAGGACAGCCCCAGCATTTT
v_gene: TRBV18; len: 17; d_gene: TRBD2; abundance: once; j_gene: TRBJ2-7; CDR3aa: CASSLGTSAFRGYEQYF; CDR3nt: TGTGCCAGCTCACTCGGGACTAGCGCCTTTCGGGGCTACGAGCAGTACTTC
v_gene: TRBV3-1/TRBV3-2; len: 15; d_gene: TRBD2; abundance: -; j_gene: TRBJ2-7; CDR3aa: CASSQGAGGSYEQYF; CDR3nt: TGTGCCAGCAGCCAAGGTGCGGGAGGTTCCTACGAGCAGTACTTC
v_gene: TRBV7-6; len: 16; d_gene: -; abundance: few; j_gene: TRBJ2-7; CDR3aa: CASSSQGGRISYEQYF; CDR3nt: TGTGCCAGCAGCTCTCAGGGGGGAAGGATTTCCTACGAGCAGTACTTC
v_gene: TRBV20-1; len: 14; d_gene: TRBD2; abundance: once; j_gene: TRBJ2-7; CDR3aa: CSASTSGSSYEQYF; CDR3nt: TGCAGTGCTAGTACTAGCGGGAGTTCCTACGAGCAGTACTTC
v_gene: TRBV9; len: 13; d_gene: TRBD2; abundance: few; j_gene: TRBJ2-1; CDR3aa: CASSVNSGNEQFF; CDR3nt: TGTGCCAGCAGCGTTAATAGCGGGAATGAGCAGTTCTTC
v_gene: TRBV18; len: 16; d_gene: -; abundance: -; j_gene: TRBJ2-1; CDR3aa: CASSPPEAGGFNEQFF; CDR3nt: TGTGCCAGCTCACCACCGGAGGCAGGGGGGTTTAATGAGCAGTTCTTC
v_gene: TRBV5-1; len: 12; d_gene: -; abundance: -; j_gene: TRBJ2-5; CDR3aa: CASSYPRETQYF; CDR3nt: TGCGCCAGCAGCTACCCCAGGGAGACCCAGTACTTC
v_gene: TRBV2; len: 12; d_gene: -; abundance: -; j_gene: TRBJ1-1; CDR3aa: CASSEGGTEAFF; CDR3nt: TGTGCCAGCAGTGAGGGGGGCACTGAAGCTTTCTTT
v_gene: TRBV3-1/TRBV3-2; len: 13; d_gene: -; abundance: -; j_gene: TRBJ2-1; CDR3aa: CASSQSAYNEQFF; CDR3nt: TGTGCCAGCAGCCAAAGCGCCTACAATGAGCAGTTCTTC
v_gene: TRBV2; len: 14; d_gene: TRBD1; abundance: -; j_gene: TRBJ1-5; CDR3aa: CASRSNQGVQPQHF; CDR3nt: TGTGCCAGCAGGAGTAACCAGGGGGTCCAGCCCCAGCATTTT